A single sample gave rise to the 19 T cell receptor beta chains below, sequenced in a study of cytomegalovirus exposure and HLA in healthy donors. Primers for the PCR totalled 60 Vbeta and 13 Jbeta. The table came from immunoSEQ multiplex PCR; TCRdb's copy has only in-frame clones and leaves some out. The sample yields about 160,000 clones, roughly 77% seen once. Sequencing used PBMCs. The receptors here all came from a young man in good health and CMV-seropositive.

The chain joins TRBV11-2 to TRBJ2-7; TRBD2 is a possible D gene (5 bases). Trimming cost V 4 bases and J 6 bases, with 16 bases left between them. Germline V gives CDR1 SGHAT, CDR2 FQNNGV. The CDR3 has 14 amino acids. DNA of the CDR3: TGTGCCAGCAGCTCGACCCGGACTCATGGCGAGCAGTACTTC. Its translation is CASSSTRTHGEQYF.

The chain links TRBV7-8 to TRBJ2-3, with D unresolved. CDR3 length equals 13 residues. Germline CDR1 reads SGHVS; CDR2 reads FQNEAQ. The V end was cut by 1 base, the J end by 10 bases, with 12 bases between. Here the CDR3 reads CASSLGFRVAQYF. The CDR3, as DNA: TGTGCCAGCAGCTTAGGGTTTCGGGTGGCGCAGTATTTT.

The chain carries TRBV7-6 and TRBJ2-3; possibly TRBD1 for D (5 bases). The germline V gene has CDR1 SGHVS and CDR2 FNYEAQ. V lost 1 base and J 2 bases, leaving 10 bases between the germline ends. This CDR3 has 15 residues. The CDR3 sequence: CASSLVSGATDTQYF. The CDR3 bases are TGTGCCAGCAGCTTAGTTTCTGGGGCCACAGATACGCAGTATTTT.

The rearrangement joins TRBV4-1 to TRBJ2-5; the D gene is possibly TRBD1 (5 bases). The CDR3 runs to 15 residues. Germline V gene sequence: CDR1 MGHRA, CDR2 YSYEKL. With 1 base removed from V and 1 base from J, the gap between germline ends came to 10 bases. The CDR3 sequence: CASSQGRDSQETQYF. In DNA, the CDR3 is TGCGCCAGCAGCCAAGGACGCGACAGCCAAGAGACCCAGTACTTC.

The CDR3: CAPPGRGDSPLHF. DNA of the CDR3: TGTGCCCCGCCAGGCAGGGGGGATTCACCCCTCCACTTT. The chain recombines TRBV5-6 with TRBJ1-6, with 7 bases that match TRBD1. V trimming: 10 bases; J trimming: 8 bases; junction bases outside the gene matches: 9. CDR1 SGHDT and CDR2 YYEEEE come from the germline V gene. This CDR3 is built from 13 residues.

This clone showed up just a few times. The chain is built from TRBV6-5 and TRBJ1-4; unclear D gene. V was clipped by 3 bases and J by 5 bases, with 7 bases between them. Germline loops: CDR1 MNHEY, CDR2 SVGAGI. The CDR3 totals 13 residues. The CDR3: CASSYNRNEKLFF. In nucleotides, the CDR3 is TGTGCCAGCAGTTATAACAGAAATGAAAAACTGTTTTTT.

This clone has only a few counts. The chain carries TRBV9 and TRBJ2-1; 8 bases agree with TRBD1. The germline V gene has CDR1 SGDLS and CDR2 YYNGEE. The ends lost 0 bases at V and 7 bases at J; junction bases unmatched: 3. The CDR3 totals 14 residues. The CDR3 DNA is TGTGCCAGCAGCGTAGGACAGGGGTTGAATGAGCAGTTCTTC. It translates to CASSVGQGLNEQFF. Full variable domain (remainder filled in from reference TRBV9 and TRBJ2-1): DSGVTQTPKHLITATGQRVTLRCSPRSGDLSVYWYQQSLDQGLQFLIQYYNGEERAKGNILERFSAQQFPDLHSELNLSSLELGDSALYFCASSVGQGLNEQFFGPGTRLTVL.

V gene TRBV9 combines with J gene TRBJ1-4; 10 positions match TRBD1. Trimming took 4 bases from V and 7 from J; bases not matched to a gene: 7. Per the germline V gene, CDR1 is SGDLS and CDR2 is YYNGEE. The CDR3 extends over 15 amino acids. In DNA, the CDR3 is TGTGCCAGCAGCTCGAGAGACAGGGGGCCTGAAAAACTGTTTTTT. It yields the protein CASSSRDRGPEKLFF.

This clone has just a few counts. One end of the junction does not line up with germline, which may come from a read error. V and J are TRBV7-9 and TRBJ2-7, with TRBD1 matching 8 bases. Germline assignment: CDR1 SEHNR and CDR2 FQNEAQ (reference sequence). This CDR3 is 12 amino acids long. The CDR3 DNA sequence: TGTGCCAGCAGCCATTCCGGGACAGGTTTTCTCTTC. Amino acid sequence: CASSHSGTGFLF. The entire variable domain, with the rest obtained from reference TRBV7-9 and TRBJ2-7, is as follows: DTGVSQNPRHKITKRGQNVTFRCDPISEHNRLYWYRQTLGQGPEFLTYFQNEAQLEKSRLLSDRFSAERPKGSFSTLEIQRTEQGDSAMYLCASSHSGTGFLFGPGTRLTVT.

V usage is TRBV7-9 and J usage is TRBJ2-5; TRBD1 might be the D (6 bases). The ends were cut back, 2 bases at V and 12 bases at J, with 10 bases in the middle. Germline CDR1 is SEHNR and CDR2 is FQNEAQ (reference sequence). The CDR3 covers 11 residues. The CDR3 is CASSLMGAKYF. Written as DNA, the CDR3 is TGTGCCAGCAGCTTAATGGGGGCTAAGTACTTC.

This chain connects TRBV14 to TRBJ2-3; TRBD2 is a possible D gene (6 bases). The CDR3 spans 14 residues. Germline CDR1 is SGHDN and CDR2 is FVKESK. Between the trimmed V and J ends, which lost 3 bases and 3 bases, there was a span of 10 bases. The CDR3 sequence: CASSHGRGTDTQYF. The CDR3 DNA reads TGTGCCAGCAGCCATGGGCGGGGAACAGATACGCAGTATTTT. Combining the CDR3 with reference TRBV14 and TRBJ2-3 gives the whole variable domain EAGVTQFPSHSVIEKGQTVTLRCDPISGHDNLYWYRRVMGKEIKFLLHFVKESKQDESGMPNNRFLAERTGGTYSTLKVQPAELEDSGVYFCASSHGRGTDTQYFGPGTRLTVL.

The rearrangement joins TRBV5-4 to TRBJ1-2; D is perhaps TRBD1 (5 bases). Germline-derived CDR1 and CDR2 are SGHNT and YYREEE (reference sequence). There are 15 residues in the CDR3. V was trimmed by 3 bases and J by 8 bases, leaving 20 bases between them. The CDR3: CASSSPGRTREGYTF. The CDR3 nucleotides are TGTGCCAGCAGCTCACCGGGGCGCACGCGGGAGGGCTACACCTTC.

The chain is built from TRBV2 and TRBJ2-7; 11 bases match TRBD1. The CDR3 has 14 residues. J gave up 5 bases and V 2 bases, and 2 bases lay outside the gene matches. Per the germline V gene, CDR1 is SNHLY and CDR2 is FYNNEI. The CDR3 sequence is CASSERTGGHEQYF. The CDR3 region has the DNA TGTGCCAGCAGTGAAAGGACAGGGGGCCACGAGCAGTACTTC.

A note on this clone: Given the absence of the conserved phenylalanine or tryptophan at the CDR3 end, a read error is likely. The chain uses TRBV9 and TRBJ1-1; TRBD1 matches at 7 bases. V lost 2 bases to trimming and J lost 1 base; unmatched junction nucleotides: 5. This CDR3 region has 15 residues. In germline, CDR1 is SGDLS, CDR2 YYNGEE. CDR3 region: CASSVAGTENTEAFL. The CDR3 DNA reads TGTGCCAGCAGCGTTGCCGGGACAGAGAACACTGAAGCTTTCCTT.

This chain connects TRBV28 to TRBJ1-1; D might be TRBD1 (6 bases). Between the trimmed V and J ends, which lost 2 bases and 1 base, there was a span of 26 bases. Per the germline V gene, CDR1 is MDHEN and CDR2 is SYDVKM. The CDR3 runs to 20 residues. The CDR3: CASSLRSGYREYARNTEAFF. The CDR3 coding sequence is TGTGCCAGCAGTTTAAGGTCCGGTTACAGGGAATATGCGAGGAACACTGAAGCTTTCTTT.

The chain employs TRBV29-1 and TRBJ1-1; perhaps TRBD1 as D (5 bases). Germline CDR1 and CDR2: SQVTM and ANQGSEA. V was trimmed by 8 bases and J by 5 bases, leaving 18 bases between them. This CDR3 has 13 residues. CDR3 protein: CSQLPGDRTEAFF. CDR3 nucleotide sequence: TGCAGCCAACTCCCGGGGGACCGGACTGAAGCTTTCTTT.

This rearrangement joins TRBV6-7 to TRBJ2-3, with 15 nucleotides matching TRBD2. TRBV6-7 is designated an ORF whose function remains uncertain. Germline trimming cut 3 bases from V and 3 bases from J; bases unmatched to any gene: 7. This CDR3 region has 18 residues. The CDR3 loop is CASSYLGLAGGLTDTQYF. CDR3 sequence (DNA): TGTGCCAGCAGTTATTTGGGACTAGCGGGAGGCTTGACAGATACGCAGTATTTT.

The V gene is TRBV6-5, the J gene TRBJ2-7; 10 nucleotides match TRBD1. Germline V gene data show CDR1 as MNHEY and CDR2 as SVGAGI. There are 15 residues in the CDR3. V dropped 6 bases and J dropped 3; count of bases not matched to a gene: 8. The CDR3 coding sequence is TGTGCCAGCAGCATTCGGGACAGGGGAATCTACGAGCAGTACTTC. Translating it yields CASSIRDRGIYEQYF.

V and J are TRBV7-6 and TRBJ2-7; the match to TRBD1 covers 7 bases. The CDR3 is 15 amino acids. V was clipped by 5 bases and J by 0 bases; unmatched bases: 7. Per the germline V gene, CDR1 is SGHVS and CDR2 is FNYEAQ. The CDR3 protein is CASSRPGTDSYEQYF. The DNA for the CDR3 is TGTGCCAGCAGCCGTCCCGGGACAGACTCCTACGAGCAGTACTTC.